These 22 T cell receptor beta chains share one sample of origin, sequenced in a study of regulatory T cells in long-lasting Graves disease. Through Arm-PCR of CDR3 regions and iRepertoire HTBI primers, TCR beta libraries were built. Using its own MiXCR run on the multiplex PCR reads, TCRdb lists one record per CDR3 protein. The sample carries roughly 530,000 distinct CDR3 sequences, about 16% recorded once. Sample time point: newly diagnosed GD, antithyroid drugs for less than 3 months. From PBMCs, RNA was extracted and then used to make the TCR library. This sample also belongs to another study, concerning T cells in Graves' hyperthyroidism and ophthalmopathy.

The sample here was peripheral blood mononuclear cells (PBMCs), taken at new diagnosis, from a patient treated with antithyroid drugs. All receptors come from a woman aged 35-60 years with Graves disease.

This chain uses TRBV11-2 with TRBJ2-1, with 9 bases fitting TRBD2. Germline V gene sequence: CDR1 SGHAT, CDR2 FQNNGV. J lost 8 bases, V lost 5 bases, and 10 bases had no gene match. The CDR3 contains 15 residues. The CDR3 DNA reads TGTGCCAGCAGCCCCCGGCGGGGGGGCCTGGATGAGCAGTTCTTC. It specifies CASSPRRGGLDEQFF.

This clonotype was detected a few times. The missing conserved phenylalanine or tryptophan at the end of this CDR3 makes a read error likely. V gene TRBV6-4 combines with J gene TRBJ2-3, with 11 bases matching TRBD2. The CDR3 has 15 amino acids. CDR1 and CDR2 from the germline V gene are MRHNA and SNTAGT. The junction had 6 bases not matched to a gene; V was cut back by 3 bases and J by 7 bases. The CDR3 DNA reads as TGTGCCAGCAGTGAGACTAGCGGGGACGGGAATACGCAGTATTCT. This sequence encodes CASSETSGDGNTQYS.

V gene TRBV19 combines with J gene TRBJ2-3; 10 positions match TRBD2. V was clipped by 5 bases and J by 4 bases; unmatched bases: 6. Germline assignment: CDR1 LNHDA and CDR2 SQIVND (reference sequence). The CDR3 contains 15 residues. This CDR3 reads CASSPPGLAPDTQYF. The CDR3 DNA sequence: TGTGCCAGTAGTCCGCCGGGACTAGCGCCAGATACGCAGTATTTT.

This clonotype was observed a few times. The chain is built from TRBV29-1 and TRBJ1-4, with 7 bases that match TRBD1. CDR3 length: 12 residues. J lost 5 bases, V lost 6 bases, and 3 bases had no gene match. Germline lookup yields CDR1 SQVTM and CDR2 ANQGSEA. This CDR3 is CSVQGENEKLFF. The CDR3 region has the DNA TGCAGCGTGCAGGGGGAAAATGAAAAACTGTTTTTT.

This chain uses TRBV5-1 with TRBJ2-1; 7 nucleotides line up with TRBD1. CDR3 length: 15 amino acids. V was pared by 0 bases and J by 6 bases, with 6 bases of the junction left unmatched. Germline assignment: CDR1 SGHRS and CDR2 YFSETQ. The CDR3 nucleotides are TGCGCCAGCAGCTTGGCTGGGACAGTAGGCAATGAGCAGTTCTTC. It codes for CASSLAGTVGNEQFF.

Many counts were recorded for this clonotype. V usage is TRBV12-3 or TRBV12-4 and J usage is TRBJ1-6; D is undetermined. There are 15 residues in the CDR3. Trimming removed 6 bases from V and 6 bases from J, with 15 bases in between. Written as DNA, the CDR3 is TGTGCCAGCAGAAGTGGCAGGATCGGTAATTCACCCCTCCACTTT. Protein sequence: CASRSGRIGNSPLHF.

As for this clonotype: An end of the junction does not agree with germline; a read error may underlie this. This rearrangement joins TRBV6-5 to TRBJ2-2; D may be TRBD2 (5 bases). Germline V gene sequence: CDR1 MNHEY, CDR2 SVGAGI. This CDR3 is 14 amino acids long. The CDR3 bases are TGTGCCAGCAGTTTGACGGGTAACACCGGGGAGCTGTCTTTT. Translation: CASSLTGNTGELSF.

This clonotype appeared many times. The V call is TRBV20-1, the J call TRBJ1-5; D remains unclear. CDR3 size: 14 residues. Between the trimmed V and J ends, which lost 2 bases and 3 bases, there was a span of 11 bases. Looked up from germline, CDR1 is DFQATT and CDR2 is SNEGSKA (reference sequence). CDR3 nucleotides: TGCAGTGCTAGAATAGGGTCGGCCAATCAGCCCCAGCATTTT. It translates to CSARIGSANQPQHF.

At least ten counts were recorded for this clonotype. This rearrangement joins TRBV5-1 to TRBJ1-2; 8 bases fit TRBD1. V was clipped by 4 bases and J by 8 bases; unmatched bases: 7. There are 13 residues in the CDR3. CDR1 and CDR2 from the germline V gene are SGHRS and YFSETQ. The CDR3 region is CASSRGQGIGYTF. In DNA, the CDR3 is TGCGCCAGCAGCCGCGGACAGGGTATAGGCTACACCTTC. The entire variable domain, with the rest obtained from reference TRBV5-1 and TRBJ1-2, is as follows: KAGVTQTPRYLIKTRGQQVTLSCSPISGHRSVSWYQQTPGQGLQFLFEYFSETQRNKGNFPGRFSGRQFSNSRSEMNVSTLELGDSALYLCASSRGQGIGYTFGSGTRLTVV.

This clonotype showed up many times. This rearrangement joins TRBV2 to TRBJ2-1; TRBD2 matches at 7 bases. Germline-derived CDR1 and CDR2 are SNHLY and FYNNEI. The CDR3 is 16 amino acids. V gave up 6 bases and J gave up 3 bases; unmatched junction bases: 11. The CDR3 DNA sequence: TGTGCCAGCAGGGTCGGGGGAGCGGGGATCTACAATGAGCAGTTCTTC. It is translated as CASRVGGAGIYNEQFF.

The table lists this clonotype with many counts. The CDR3 region has the DNA TGTGCCAGCAGTCCCTCGGTAGCCGGGGAGCTGTTTTTT. This translates into CASSPSVAGELFF. The V call is TRBV3-1, the J call TRBJ2-2; no clear D gene. Trimming took 6 bases from V and 6 from J, leaving 11 bases between them. The CDR3 covers 13 residues. The germline gives CDR1 LGHDT, CDR2 YNNKEL (reference sequence).

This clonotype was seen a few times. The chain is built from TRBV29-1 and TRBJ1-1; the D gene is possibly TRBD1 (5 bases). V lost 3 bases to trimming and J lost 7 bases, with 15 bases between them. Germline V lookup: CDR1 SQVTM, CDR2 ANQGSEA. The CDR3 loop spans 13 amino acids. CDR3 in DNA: TGCAGCGTTGAGGAGGGGACGGAAGATGAAGCTTTCTTT. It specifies CSVEEGTEDEAFF.

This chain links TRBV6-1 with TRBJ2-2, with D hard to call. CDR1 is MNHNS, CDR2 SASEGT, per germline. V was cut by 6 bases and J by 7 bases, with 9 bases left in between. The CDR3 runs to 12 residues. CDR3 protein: CASRPPHGELFF. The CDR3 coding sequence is TGTGCCAGCAGGCCCCCCCACGGGGAGCTGTTTTTT.

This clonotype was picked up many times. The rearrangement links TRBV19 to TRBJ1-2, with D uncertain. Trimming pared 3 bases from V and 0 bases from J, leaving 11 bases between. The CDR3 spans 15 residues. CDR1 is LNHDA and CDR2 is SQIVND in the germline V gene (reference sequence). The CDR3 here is CASSIDYGSNYGYTF. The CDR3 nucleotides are TGTGCCAGTAGTATTGATTACGGCTCTAACTATGGCTACACCTTC.

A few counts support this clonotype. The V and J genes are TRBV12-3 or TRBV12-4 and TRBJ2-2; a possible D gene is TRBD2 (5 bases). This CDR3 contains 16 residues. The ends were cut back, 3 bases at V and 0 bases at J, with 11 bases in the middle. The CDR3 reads CASSLLAGSNTGELFF. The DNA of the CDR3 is TGTGCCAGCAGTTTGCTTGCGGGTTCGAACACCGGGGAGCTGTTTTTT.

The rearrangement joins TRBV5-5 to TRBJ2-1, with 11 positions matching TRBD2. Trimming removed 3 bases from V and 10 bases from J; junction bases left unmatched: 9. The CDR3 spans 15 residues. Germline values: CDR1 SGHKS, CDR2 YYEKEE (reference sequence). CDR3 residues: CASSSRTSGPWEQFF. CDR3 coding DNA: TGTGCCAGCAGCTCAAGGACTAGCGGGCCTTGGGAGCAGTTCTTC.

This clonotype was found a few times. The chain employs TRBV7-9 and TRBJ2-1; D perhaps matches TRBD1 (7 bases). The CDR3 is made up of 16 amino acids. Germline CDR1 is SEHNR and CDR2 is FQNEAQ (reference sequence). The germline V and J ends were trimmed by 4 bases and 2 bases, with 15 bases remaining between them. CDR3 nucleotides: TGTGCCAGCAGCTCGCCAGGGGGGCCTACCTACAATGAGCAGTTCTTC. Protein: CASSSPGGPTYNEQFF.

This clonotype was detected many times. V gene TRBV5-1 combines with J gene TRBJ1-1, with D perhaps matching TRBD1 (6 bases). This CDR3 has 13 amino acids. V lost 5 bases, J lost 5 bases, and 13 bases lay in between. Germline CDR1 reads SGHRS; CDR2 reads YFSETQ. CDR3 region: CASSSEGGTEAFF. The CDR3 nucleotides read TGCGCCAGCAGTTCAGAGGGGGGGACTGAAGCTTTCTTT.

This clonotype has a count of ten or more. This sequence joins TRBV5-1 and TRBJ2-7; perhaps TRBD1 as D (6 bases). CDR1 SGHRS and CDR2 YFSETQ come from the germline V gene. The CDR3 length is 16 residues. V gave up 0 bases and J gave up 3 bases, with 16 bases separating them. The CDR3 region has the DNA TGCGCCAGCAGCTTGGCCAGGGCAGGGGAGCTCTACGAGCAGTACTTC. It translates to CASSLARAGELYEQYF. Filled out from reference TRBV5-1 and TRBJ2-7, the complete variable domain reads KAGVTQTPRYLIKTRGQQVTLSCSPISGHRSVSWYQQTPGQGLQFLFEYFSETQRNKGNFPGRFSGRQFSNSRSEMNVSTLELGDSALYLCASSLARAGELYEQYFGPGTRLTVT.

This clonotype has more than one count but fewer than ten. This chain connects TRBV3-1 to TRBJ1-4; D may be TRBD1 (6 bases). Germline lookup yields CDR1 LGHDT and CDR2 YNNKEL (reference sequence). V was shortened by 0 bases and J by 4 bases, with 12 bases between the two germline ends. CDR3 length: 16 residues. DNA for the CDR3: TGTGCCAGCAGCCAAGAAGTTTGGACAGTTAATGAAAAACTGTTTTTT. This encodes CASSQEVWTVNEKLFF.

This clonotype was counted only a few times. CDR3 protein: CASSLPDYYGYTF. DNA for the CDR3: TGTGCCAGCAGTTTACCCGACTACTATGGCTACACCTTC. The rearrangement joins TRBV28 to TRBJ1-2, with no clear D. The CDR3 has 13 amino acids. V was trimmed by 2 bases and J by 3 bases, leaving 7 bases between them. Germline-derived CDR1 and CDR2 are MDHEN and SYDVKM.

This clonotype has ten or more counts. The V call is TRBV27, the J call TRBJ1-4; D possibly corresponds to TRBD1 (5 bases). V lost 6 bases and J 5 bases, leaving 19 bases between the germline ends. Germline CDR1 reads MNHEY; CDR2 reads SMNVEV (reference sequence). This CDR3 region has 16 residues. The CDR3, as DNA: TGTGCCAGCAGAACCTATGCACGGGGGTACAATGAAAAACTGTTTTTT. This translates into CASRTYARGYNEKLFF.